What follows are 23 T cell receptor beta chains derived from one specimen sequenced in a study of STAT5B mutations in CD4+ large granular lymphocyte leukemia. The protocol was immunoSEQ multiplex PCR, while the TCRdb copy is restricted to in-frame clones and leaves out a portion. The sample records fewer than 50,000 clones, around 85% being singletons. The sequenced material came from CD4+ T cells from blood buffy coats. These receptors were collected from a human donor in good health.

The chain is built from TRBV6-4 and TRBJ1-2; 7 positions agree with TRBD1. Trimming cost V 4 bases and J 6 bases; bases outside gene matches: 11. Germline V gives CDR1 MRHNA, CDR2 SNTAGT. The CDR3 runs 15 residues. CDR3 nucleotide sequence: TGTGCCAGCAGTGCCACCCAGGGGGGTCGGGATGGCTACACCTTC. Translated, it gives CASSATQGGRDGYTF.

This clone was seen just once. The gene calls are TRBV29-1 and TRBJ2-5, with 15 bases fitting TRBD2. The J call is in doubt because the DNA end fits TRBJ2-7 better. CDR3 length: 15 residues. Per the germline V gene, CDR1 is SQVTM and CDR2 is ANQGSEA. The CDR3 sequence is CSVRTSGRVKYEQYF. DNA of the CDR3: TGCAGCGTTCGGACTAGCGGGAGGGTTAAATACGAGCAGTACTTC.

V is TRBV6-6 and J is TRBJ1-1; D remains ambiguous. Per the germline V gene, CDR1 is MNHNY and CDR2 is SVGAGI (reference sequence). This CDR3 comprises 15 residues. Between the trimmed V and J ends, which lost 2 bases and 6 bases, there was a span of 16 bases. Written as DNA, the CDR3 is TGTGCCAGCAGTTACGATGGCAGGAAGGGTCCTGAAGCTTTCTTT. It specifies CASSYDGRKGPEAFF.

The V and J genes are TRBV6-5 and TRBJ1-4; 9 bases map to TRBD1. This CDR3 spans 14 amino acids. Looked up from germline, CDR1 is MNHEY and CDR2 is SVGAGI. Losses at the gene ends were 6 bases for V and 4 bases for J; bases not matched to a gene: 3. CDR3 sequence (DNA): TGTGCCAGCAGCCGGACAGGGGTTAATGAAAAACTGTTTTTT. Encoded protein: CASSRTGVNEKLFF.

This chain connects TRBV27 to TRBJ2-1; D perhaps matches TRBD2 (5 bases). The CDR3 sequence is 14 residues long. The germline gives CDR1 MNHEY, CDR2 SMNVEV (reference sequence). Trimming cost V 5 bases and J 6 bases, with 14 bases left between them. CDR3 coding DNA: TGTGCCAGCAGTACTCGGACTCTTCCCAATGAGCAGTTCTTC. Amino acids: CASSTRTLPNEQFF.

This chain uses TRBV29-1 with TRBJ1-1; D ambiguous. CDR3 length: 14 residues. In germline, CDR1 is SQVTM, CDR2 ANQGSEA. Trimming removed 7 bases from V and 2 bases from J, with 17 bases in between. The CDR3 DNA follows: TGCAGCGCCGGTGACGGGCTGGGAAACACTGAAGCTTTCTTT. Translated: CSAGDGLGNTEAFF.

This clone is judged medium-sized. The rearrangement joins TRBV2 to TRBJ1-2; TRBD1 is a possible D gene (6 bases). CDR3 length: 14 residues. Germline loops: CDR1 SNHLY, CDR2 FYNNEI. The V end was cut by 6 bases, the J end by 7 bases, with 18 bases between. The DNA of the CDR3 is TGTGCCAGCAGGGACAGCGCCCAGACGGTTGGCTACACCTTC. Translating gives CASRDSAQTVGYTF. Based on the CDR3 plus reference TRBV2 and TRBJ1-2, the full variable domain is EPEVTQTPSHQVTQMGQEVILRCVPISNHLYFYWYRQILGQKVEFLVSFYNNEISEKSEIFDDQFSVERPDGSNFTLKIRSTKLEDSAMYFCASRDSAQTVGYTFGSGTRLTVV.

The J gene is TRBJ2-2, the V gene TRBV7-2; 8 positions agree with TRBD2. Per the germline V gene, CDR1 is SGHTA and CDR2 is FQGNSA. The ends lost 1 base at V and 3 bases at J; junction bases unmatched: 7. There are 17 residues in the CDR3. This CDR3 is CASSLGRRREDTGELFF. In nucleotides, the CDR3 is TGTGCCAGCAGCTTAGGTAGACGGCGGGAGGACACCGGGGAGCTGTTTTTT.

CDR3 protein: CASSGDLFTDTQYF. CDR3 bases: TGTGCCAGCAGTGGGGACCTCTTCACAGATACGCAGTATTTT. The chain carries TRBV27 and TRBJ2-3, with D perhaps given as TRBD1 or TRBD2 (5 bases each). V lost 5 bases and J lost 2, with 11 bases in between. This CDR3 spans 14 amino acids. Germline assignment: CDR1 MNHEY and CDR2 SMNVEV (reference sequence).

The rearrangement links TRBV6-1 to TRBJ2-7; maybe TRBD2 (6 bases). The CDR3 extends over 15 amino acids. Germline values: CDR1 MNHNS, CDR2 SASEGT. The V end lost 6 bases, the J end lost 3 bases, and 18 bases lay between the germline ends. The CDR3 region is CASRRDFGGNYEQYF. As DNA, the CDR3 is TGTGCCAGCAGACGAGACTTCGGGGGAAACTACGAGCAGTACTTC.

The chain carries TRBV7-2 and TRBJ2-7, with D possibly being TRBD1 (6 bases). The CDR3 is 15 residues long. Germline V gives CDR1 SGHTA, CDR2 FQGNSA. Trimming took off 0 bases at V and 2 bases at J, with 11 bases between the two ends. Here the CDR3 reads CASSLAARGPYEQYF. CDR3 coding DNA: TGTGCCAGCAGCTTAGCGGCCAGGGGCCCCTACGAGCAGTACTTC.

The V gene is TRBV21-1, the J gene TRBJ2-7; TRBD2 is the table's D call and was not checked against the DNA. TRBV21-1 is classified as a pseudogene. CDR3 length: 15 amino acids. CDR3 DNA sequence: TGTGCCAGCAGCCAATCATTTCGGGGGGCGTACGAGCAGTACTTC. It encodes CASSQSFRGAYEQYF.

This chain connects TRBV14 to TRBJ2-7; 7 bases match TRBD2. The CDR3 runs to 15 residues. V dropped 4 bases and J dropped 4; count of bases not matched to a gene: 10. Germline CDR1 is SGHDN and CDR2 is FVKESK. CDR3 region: CASSPLLGGTYEQYF. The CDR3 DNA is TGTGCCAGCAGCCCGCTCTTGGGAGGGACTTACGAGCAGTACTTC.

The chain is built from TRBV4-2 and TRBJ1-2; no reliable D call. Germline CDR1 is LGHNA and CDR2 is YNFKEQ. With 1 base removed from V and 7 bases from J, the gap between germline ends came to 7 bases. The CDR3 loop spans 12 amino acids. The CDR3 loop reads CASSQGLSGYTF. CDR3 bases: TGTGCCAGCAGCCAAGGGCTTAGTGGCTACACCTTC.

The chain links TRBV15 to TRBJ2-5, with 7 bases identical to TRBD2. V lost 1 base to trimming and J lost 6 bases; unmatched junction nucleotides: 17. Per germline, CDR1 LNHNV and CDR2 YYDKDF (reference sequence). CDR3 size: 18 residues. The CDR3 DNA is TGTGCCACCAGCAGAGGGTGGGGACTACACTCCAGAGGGCAGACCCAGTACTTC. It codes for CATSRGWGLHSRGQTQYF.

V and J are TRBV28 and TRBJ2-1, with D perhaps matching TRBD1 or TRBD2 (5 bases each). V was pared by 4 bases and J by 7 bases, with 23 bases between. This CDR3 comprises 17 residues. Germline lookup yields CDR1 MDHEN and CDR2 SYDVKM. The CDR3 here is CASSWPEGPPAFNEQFF. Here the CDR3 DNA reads TGTGCCAGCAGTTGGCCCGAGGGACCCCCTGCCTTTAATGAGCAGTTCTTC. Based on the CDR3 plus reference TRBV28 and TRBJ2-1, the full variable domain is DVKVTQSSRYLVKRTGEKVFLECVQDMDHENMFWYRQDPGLGLRLIYFSYDVKMKEKGDIPEGYSVSREKKERFSLILESASTNQTSMYLCASSWPEGPPAFNEQFFGPGTRLTVL.

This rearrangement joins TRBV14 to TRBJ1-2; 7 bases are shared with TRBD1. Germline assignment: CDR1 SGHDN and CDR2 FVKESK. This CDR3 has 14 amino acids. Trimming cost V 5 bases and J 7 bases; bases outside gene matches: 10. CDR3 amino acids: CASSTQGGLGGYTF. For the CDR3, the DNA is TGTGCCAGCAGCACCCAAGGGGGCTTGGGTGGCTACACCTTC.

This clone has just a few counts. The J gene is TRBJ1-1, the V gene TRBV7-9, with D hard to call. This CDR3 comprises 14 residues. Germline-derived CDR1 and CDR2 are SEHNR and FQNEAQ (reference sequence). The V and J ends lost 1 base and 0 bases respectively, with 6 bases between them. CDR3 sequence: CASSLGAMNTEAFF. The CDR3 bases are TGTGCCAGCAGCTTAGGGGCCATGAACACTGAAGCTTTCTTT.

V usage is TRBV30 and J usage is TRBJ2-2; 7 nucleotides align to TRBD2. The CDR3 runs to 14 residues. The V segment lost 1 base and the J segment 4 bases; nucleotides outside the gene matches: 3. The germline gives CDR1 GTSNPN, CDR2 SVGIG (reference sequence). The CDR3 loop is CAWSASGVTGELFF. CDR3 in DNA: TGTGCCTGGAGTGCTAGCGGAGTCACCGGGGAGCTGTTTTTT.

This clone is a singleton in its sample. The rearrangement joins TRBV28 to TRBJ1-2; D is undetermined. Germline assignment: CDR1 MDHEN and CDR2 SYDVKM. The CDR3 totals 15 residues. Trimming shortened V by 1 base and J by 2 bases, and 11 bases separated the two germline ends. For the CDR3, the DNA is TGTGCCAGCAGTTTATTAGAATCGGCGAACTATGGCTACACCTTC. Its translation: CASSLLESANYGYTF.

The CDR3 is CASSFGGANNEQFF. The DNA for the CDR3 is TGTGCCAGCAGCTTTGGCGGGGCCAACAATGAGCAGTTCTTC. The rearrangement joins TRBV7-8 to TRBJ2-1; weak D call: TRBD2 (6 bases). The CDR3 spans 14 residues. CDR1 is SGHVS and CDR2 is FQNEAQ in the germline V gene. V shed 3 bases and J shed 5 bases, with 11 bases lying between them. Filled out from reference TRBV7-8 and TRBJ2-1, the complete variable domain reads GAGVSQSPRYKVAKRGQDVALRCDPISGHVSLFWYQQALGQGPEFLTYFQNEAQLDKSGLPSDRFFAERPEGSVSTLKIQRTQQEDSAVYLCASSFGGANNEQFFGPGTRLTVL.

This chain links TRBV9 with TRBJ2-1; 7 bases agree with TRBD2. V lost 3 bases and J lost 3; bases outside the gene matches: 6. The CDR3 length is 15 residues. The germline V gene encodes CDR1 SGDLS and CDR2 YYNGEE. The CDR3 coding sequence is TGTGCCAGCAGCGGACGGACTAGTCTCTACAATGAGCAGTTCTTC. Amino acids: CASSGRTSLYNEQFF.

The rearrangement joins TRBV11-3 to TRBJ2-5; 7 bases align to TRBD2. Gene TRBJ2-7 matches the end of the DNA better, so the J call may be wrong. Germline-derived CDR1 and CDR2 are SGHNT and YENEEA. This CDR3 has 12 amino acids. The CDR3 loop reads CASSFSGGEQYF. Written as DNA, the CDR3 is TGTGCCAGCAGCTTTTCGGGAGGCGAGCAGTACTTC.